This T cell receptor (beta chain) was identified in a study of beta chain features in type 1 diabetes. Whole-study context: Cell yields, gender and age were comparable in patients and healthy donors. Study results and limitations: Patients with type 1 diabetes carried fewer insertions and had more deletions at their VDJ junctions. In every one of the four CD4+ subsets, TCRB CDR3s were moderately but significantly shorter in Type 1 diabetes patients.

From germline, CDR1 is MNHEY and CDR2 SMNVEV (reference sequence). The V end lost 7 bases, the J end lost 0 bases, and 18 bases lay between the germline ends. The CDR3 extends over 16 amino acids. This clone appeared a few times. What it binds is unknown. Via the markers CD45RO/CCR7/CD25/CD127/CD95/CD27, stem cell-like memory, regulatory, central memory and naive CD4+ cells were sorted. Every sorted population was more than 95% pure. Reverse transcription of all isolated RNA meant that expressed TCRB transcripts were sequenced. The data were produced by immunoSEQ multiplex PCR, yet TCRdb's version contains in-frame clones alone and is incomplete. The repertoire includes roughly 280,000 clones, 24% of them detected once, and roughly 0.011% sits in the top ten.

This TCR came from a woman aged 25 to 39 with type 1 diabetes. The chain combines TRBV27 with TRBJ1-1; D remains ambiguous. The material sequenced was naive CD4+ T cells from blood. CDR3 DNA: TGTGCCAGCACCCCAGACTACGGAGTCATGAACACTGAAGCTTTCTTT. This translates into CASTPDYGVMNTEAFF.